The clone carrying this TCR beta chain was recorded only once. Antigen: not known. This sample stems from a study of T-cell memory formation after mild COVID-19. Study-level information: Each donor largely had its own TCR clusters.

Whole-study results and caveats: There was a balanced CD4/CD8 profile in clones contracting day 15 to 85, and later expanders leaned CD4+.

5'RACE, which relied on constant-segment primers, yielded TCR alpha and TCR beta cDNA libraries carrying sample barcodes and UMIs. MiXCR, applied by TCRdb to the 5' RACE reads, yields one record per CDR3 protein. The data contain about 400,000 distinct CDR3 sequences, 18% of them singletons. The sequence was obtained from a man between 18 and 29 years old who had mild COVID-19 (a few samples of this study predate the infection). Cell type and time point are not known. Sequenced input: PBMCs or a T cell subset sorted from them (not recorded which).

The CDR3 nucleotides read TGTGCCAGCAGCGAATTCGGACAGGGTTATGGCTACACCTTC. Protein sequence: CASSEFGQGYGYTF. The chain recombines TRBV7-9 with TRBJ1-2; 8 nucleotides agree with TRBD1. Germline trimming cut 5 bases from V and 5 bases from J; bases unmatched to any gene: 7. Germline values: CDR1 SEHNR, CDR2 FQNEAQ (reference sequence). This CDR3 contains 14 residues.